The 3 T cell receptor beta chains given below trace back to one sample, sequenced in a study of cytomegalovirus exposure and HLA in healthy donors. The PCR was carried out with 60 Vbeta primers and 13 Jbeta primers. Here immunoSEQ multiplex PCR was the method, and the copy in TCRdb shows in-frame clones only, minus some. Its table lists 200,000 to 250,000 clones. The material sequenced was PBMCs. These TCRs come from a woman in her twenties or thirties in good health and CMV-seropositive.

The V gene is TRBV6-5, the J gene TRBJ1-5, with D unresolved. This CDR3 is built from 15 residues. Germline CDR1 is MNHEY and CDR2 is SVGAGI. Trimming removed 2 bases from V and 1 base from J, with 9 bases in between. In DNA form, the CDR3 reads TGTGCCAGCAGTTACACGTACAGAAGCAATCAGCCCCAGCATTTT. It specifies CASSYTYRSNQPQHF.

The V and J genes are TRBV7-2 and TRBJ1-1; D is possibly TRBD1 (5 bases). The CDR3 is 14 residues long. The germline gives CDR1 SGHTA, CDR2 FQGNSA. The V gene lost 2 bases and the J gene lost 1 base, with 8 bases spanning the gap. The DNA of the CDR3 is TGTGCCAGCAGCTTATTCGGGGGGAACACTGAAGCTTTCTTT. It specifies CASSLFGGNTEAFF.

The rearrangement uses TRBV30 and TRBJ2-7; tentative D call: TRBD2 (6 bases). Germline V gives CDR1 GTSNPN, CDR2 SVGIG (reference sequence). V gave up 3 bases and J gave up 3 bases, with 18 bases separating them. This CDR3 has 15 residues. This CDR3 is CAWSPWREFRYEQYF. The CDR3 DNA sequence: TGTGCCTGGAGCCCCTGGAGGGAGTTTCGCTACGAGCAGTACTTC.